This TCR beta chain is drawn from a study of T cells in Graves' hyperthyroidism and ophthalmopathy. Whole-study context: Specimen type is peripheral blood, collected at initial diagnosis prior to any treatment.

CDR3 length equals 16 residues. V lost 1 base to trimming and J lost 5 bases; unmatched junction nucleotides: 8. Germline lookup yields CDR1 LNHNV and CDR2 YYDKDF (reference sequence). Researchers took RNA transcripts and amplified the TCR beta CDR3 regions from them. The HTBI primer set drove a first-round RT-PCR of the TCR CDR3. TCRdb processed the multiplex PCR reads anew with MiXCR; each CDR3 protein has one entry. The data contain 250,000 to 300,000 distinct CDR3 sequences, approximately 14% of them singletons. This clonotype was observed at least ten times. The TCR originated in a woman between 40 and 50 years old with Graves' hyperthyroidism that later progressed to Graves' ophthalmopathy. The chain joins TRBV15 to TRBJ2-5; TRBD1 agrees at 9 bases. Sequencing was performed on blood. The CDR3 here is CATSRAVTGGDETQYF. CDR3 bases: TGTGCCACCAGCAGAGCGGTGACAGGGGGGGATGAGACCCAGTACTTC. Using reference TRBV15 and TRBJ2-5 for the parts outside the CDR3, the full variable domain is DAMVIQNPRYQVTQFGKPVTLSCSQTLNHNVMYWYQQKSSQAPKLLFHYYDKDFNNEADTPDNFQSRRPNTSFCFLDIRSPGLGDTAMYLCATSRAVTGGDETQYFGPGTRLLVL.